The rows below give T cell receptor beta chains drawn from one sample of a study of T-cell reconstitution after alpha-beta-depleted transplantation in children. TCRdb independently ran MiXCR on the PCR reads; one entry per CDR3 protein. The sample lists hundreds of thousands of distinct CDR3 sequences, roughly 10% seen once, with less than 4.5% in the top ten. The sequences come from PBMCs from the stem cell graft donor, collected from the stem cell graft. These TCRs come from a human donor who donated a stem cell graft to a child with acute myeloid leukemia. Both conserved end residues are part of each CDR3. Fields, in order: clone size, D gene, J gene, V gene, CDR3 DNA, CDR3 protein. D genes are given only for firm matches. Part of the rows lack a size; the others show once, few, many or a class for expanded clones.

clone_size: once
d_call: .
j_call: TRBJ2-7
v_call: TRBV1
cdr3_nt: TGCCACCAGTCAAAAACCGGGACTAGCGGGAGGATTGAATACGAGCAGTACTTC
cdr3_aa: CHQSKTGTSGRIEYEQYF

clone_size: .
d_call: TRBD1
j_call: TRBJ1-1
v_call: TRBV9
cdr3_nt: TGTGCCAGCAGCTTTACCGGGACAGGTGAAACTTTCTTT
cdr3_aa: CASSFTGTGETFF

clone_size: .
d_call: .
j_call: TRBJ2-7
v_call: TRBV4-3
cdr3_nt: TGCGCCAGCAGCCAAGACCCTCGGATTCAAAACGAGCAGTACTTC
cdr3_aa: CASSQDPRIQNEQYF

clone_size: .
d_call: .
j_call: TRBJ2-1
v_call: TRBV15
cdr3_nt: TGTGCCACCAGCAGAGATCTACCTTTCCGGGGCGTCAGCTCCTACAATGAGCAGTTCTTC
cdr3_aa: CATSRDLPFRGVSSYNEQFF

clone_size: few
d_call: .
j_call: TRBJ2-5
v_call: TRBV30
cdr3_nt: TGTGCCTGGAGTGTACTCGGCAACGTCCAGGGAACCCAGTACTTC
cdr3_aa: CAWSVLGNVQGTQYF

clone_size: many
d_call: TRBD1
j_call: TRBJ1-5
v_call: TRBV7-9
cdr3_nt: TGTGCCAGCAGCCCAGGACAGGGAACTAGCAATCAGCCCCAGCATTTT
cdr3_aa: CASSPGQGTSNQPQHF

clone_size: .
d_call: TRBD2
j_call: TRBJ2-3
v_call: TRBV20-1
cdr3_nt: TGCAGTGCTCCCTCTAGCGGGAGGGCCCATTCAGATACGCAGTATTTT
cdr3_aa: CSAPSSGRAHSDTQYF

clone_size: .
d_call: TRBD1
j_call: TRBJ2-1
v_call: TRBV14
cdr3_nt: TGTGCCAGCAGCCTACTTTCGGGACAGGGAAGAATTGAGCAGTTCTTC
cdr3_aa: CASSLLSGQGRIEQFF

clone_size: few
d_call: TRBD2
j_call: TRBJ2-1
v_call: TRBV20-1
cdr3_nt: TGCAGTGCCTCCCGGCGGGAGGGCCGAATAGAGCAGTTCTTC
cdr3_aa: CSASRREGRIEQFF

clone_size: few
d_call: .
j_call: TRBJ2-1
v_call: TRBV12-1
cdr3_nt: TGTGCCAGCAGCTTATCCGGAGCGGGAGGGCCCAATGCCTACAATGAGCAGTTCTTC
cdr3_aa: CASSLSGAGGPNAYNEQFF

clone_size: few
d_call: .
j_call: TRBJ2-1
v_call: TRBV4-3
cdr3_nt: TGCGCCAGCAGCCAAGGCTCCGGGACTGGATACAATGAGCAGTTCTTC
cdr3_aa: CASSQGSGTGYNEQFF

clone_size: .
d_call: TRBD2
j_call: TRBJ2-3
v_call: TRBV12-3/TRBV12-4
cdr3_nt: TGTGCCAGCAGCCTACTAGCGGGACTTCGCACAGATACGCAGTATTTT
cdr3_aa: CASSLLAGLRTDTQYF

clone_size: few
d_call: .
j_call: TRBJ2-7
v_call: TRBV28
cdr3_nt: TGTGCCAGCAGTTTCGGGCTCTTCCCAACCTACGAGCAGTACTTC
cdr3_aa: CASSFGLFPTYEQYF

clone_size: few
d_call: .
j_call: TRBJ2-1
v_call: TRBV9
cdr3_nt: TGTGCCTCACAACCGGGGGAGTCCCCCTACAATGAGCAGTTCTTC
cdr3_aa: CASQPGESPYNEQFF

clone_size: .
d_call: .
j_call: TRBJ2-6
v_call: TRBV12-3/TRBV12-4
cdr3_nt: TGTGCCAGCAGCCAGAGGGACGCCTTCTCTGGGGCCAACGTCCTGACTTTC
cdr3_aa: CASSQRDAFSGANVLTF

clone_size: few
d_call: .
j_call: TRBJ2-2
v_call: TRBV7-3
cdr3_nt: TGTGCCAGCAGCTCCCCTAGGACATACGGCGCCGGGGAGCTGTTTTTT
cdr3_aa: CASSSPRTYGAGELFF

clone_size: many
d_call: .
j_call: TRBJ2-3
v_call: TRBV28
cdr3_nt: TGTGCCAGCAGCCACGGGACTAGCACAGATACGCAGTATTTT
cdr3_aa: CASSHGTSTDTQYF

clone_size: many
d_call: TRBD2
j_call: TRBJ2-1
v_call: TRBV27
cdr3_nt: TGTGCCAGTCAGTCAGGTCTAGCGGGGGGCAATGAGCAGTTCTTC
cdr3_aa: CASQSGLAGGNEQFF

clone_size: .
d_call: .
j_call: TRBJ2-5
v_call: TRBV7-2
cdr3_nt: TGTGCCAGCAGCCGCCCTGGGGCGGGCGTAGAGACCCAGTACTTC
cdr3_aa: CASSRPGAGVETQYF

clone_size: .
d_call: .
j_call: TRBJ1-5
v_call: TRBV12-3/TRBV12-4
cdr3_nt: TGTGCCAGCAGTTTAGCGCTAAGAGGGGGGGCTGGCAATCAGCCCCAGCATTTT
cdr3_aa: CASSLALRGGAGNQPQHF

clone_size: few
d_call: .
j_call: TRBJ1-6
v_call: TRBV6-1
cdr3_nt: TGTGCCACAATGCCCAACTCCTATAATTCACCCCTCCACTTT
cdr3_aa: CATMPNSYNSPLHF

clone_size: .
d_call: .
j_call: TRBJ2-1
v_call: TRBV25-1
cdr3_nt: TGTGCCAGCAGTGAAATCCCACACGAGGTTGATCGGCTTAACAATGAGCAGTTCTTC
cdr3_aa: CASSEIPHEVDRLNNEQFF

clone_size: many
d_call: .
j_call: TRBJ2-3
v_call: TRBV28
cdr3_nt: TGTGCCAGCAGTTTATCGGCCAGGTGGGCTGGCACAGATACGCAGTATTTT
cdr3_aa: CASSLSARWAGTDTQYF

clone_size: few
d_call: .
j_call: TRBJ1-4
v_call: TRBV24-1
cdr3_nt: TGTGCCACCTCGGACATACCTAATGAAAAACTGTTTTTT
cdr3_aa: CATSDIPNEKLFF

clone_size: few
d_call: .
j_call: TRBJ1-2
v_call: TRBV30
cdr3_nt: TGTGCCTGGAGCCGCCCGGGGGGCGAGGTCTATGGCTACACCTTC
cdr3_aa: CAWSRPGGEVYGYTF

clone_size: .
d_call: .
j_call: TRBJ2-7
v_call: TRBV30
cdr3_nt: TGTGCCTGGAGTCGAAGTAGGGACCGAACCTTC
cdr3_aa: CAWSRSRDRTF

clone_size: many
d_call: .
j_call: TRBJ2-2
v_call: TRBV4-2
cdr3_nt: TGTGCCAGCAGCCAAGAGATACCCTCCGGGGAGCTGTTTTTT
cdr3_aa: CASSQEIPSGELFF

clone_size: .
d_call: .
j_call: TRBJ2-5
v_call: TRBV5-4
cdr3_nt: TGTGCCACTCTGCGCTGGGGCCAAGAGACCCAGTACTTC
cdr3_aa: CATLRWGQETQYF

clone_size: many
d_call: .
j_call: TRBJ1-2
v_call: TRBV7-9
cdr3_nt: TGTGCCAGCACCTCGGTGGCCCTTTATGGCTACACCTTC
cdr3_aa: CASTSVALYGYTF

clone_size: few
d_call: .
j_call: TRBJ2-3
v_call: TRBV3-1
cdr3_nt: TGTGCCAGCAGCCAAGGTACATGGAATACGCAGTATTTT
cdr3_aa: CASSQGTWNTQYF

clone_size: few
d_call: .
j_call: TRBJ2-7
v_call: TRBV20-1
cdr3_nt: TGCAGTGCTAGAGGCGGCGGGGAATACGAGCAGTACTTC
cdr3_aa: CSARGGGEYEQYF

clone_size: .
d_call: TRBD1
j_call: TRBJ1-1
v_call: TRBV9
cdr3_nt: TGTGCCAGCAGCGAAATAGCAGGGGGGCCAAGGACTGAAGCTTTCTTT
cdr3_aa: CASSEIAGGPRTEAFF

clone_size: few
d_call: TRBD2
j_call: TRBJ2-5
v_call: TRBV5-1
cdr3_nt: TGCGCCAGCAGCCAGAGACAGTGGACTAGCTTAGAGACCCAGTACTTC
cdr3_aa: CASSQRQWTSLETQYF

clone_size: .
d_call: .
j_call: TRBJ1-1
v_call: TRBV20-1
cdr3_nt: TGCAGTGCTAGAGCCCTCAGGTGGCTTGACACTGAAGCTTTCTTT
cdr3_aa: CSARALRWLDTEAFF

clone_size: few
d_call: TRBD2
j_call: TRBJ2-2
v_call: TRBV10-3
cdr3_nt: TGTGCCATCAGTGTTGGGACTACTAAGTCTACCGGGGAGCTGTTTTTT
cdr3_aa: CAISVGTTKSTGELFF

clone_size: many
d_call: .
j_call: TRBJ2-1
v_call: TRBV20-1
cdr3_nt: TGCAGTGCTAGAGAGCAATTTAGGGACTTTCGTGTGCAGTTCTTC
cdr3_aa: CSAREQFRDFRVQFF

clone_size: .
d_call: .
j_call: TRBJ2-5
v_call: TRBV27
cdr3_nt: TGTGCCAGCAGTTTAAAACTAAACCAAGAGAGCCAGTACTTC
cdr3_aa: CASSLKLNQESQYF

clone_size: few
d_call: TRBD2
j_call: TRBJ2-7
v_call: TRBV28
cdr3_nt: TGTGCCAGCAGTGGGACTAGCGGGAGTCTATACGAGCAGTACTTC
cdr3_aa: CASSGTSGSLYEQYF

clone_size: .
d_call: TRBD1
j_call: TRBJ1-3
v_call: TRBV12-5
cdr3_nt: TGTGCTAGTGGTTTGGGGACAGGGGGAAACACCATATATTTT
cdr3_aa: CASGLGTGGNTIYF

clone_size: few
d_call: TRBD2
j_call: TRBJ2-3
v_call: TRBV12-3/TRBV12-4
cdr3_nt: TGTGCCAGCAGTTTAGGTAGCGGGATCACAGATACGCAGTATTTT
cdr3_aa: CASSLGSGITDTQYF

clone_size: many
d_call: .
j_call: TRBJ2-7
v_call: TRBV6-2/TRBV6-3
cdr3_nt: TGTGCCAGCAGCATCCACTACGAGCAGTACTTC
cdr3_aa: CASSIHYEQYF

clone_size: .
d_call: TRBD2
j_call: TRBJ2-3
v_call: TRBV7-2
cdr3_nt: TGTGCCAGCAGCCGAACAAACCTAGCGGGAGAAGTGCAGTATTTT
cdr3_aa: CASSRTNLAGEVQYF

clone_size: .
d_call: .
j_call: TRBJ2-6
v_call: TRBV28
cdr3_nt: TGTGCCAGCAGTTCGGGGACCCCTGGGGCCAACGTCCTGACTTTC
cdr3_aa: CASSSGTPGANVLTF

clone_size: few
d_call: TRBD1
j_call: TRBJ1-5
v_call: TRBV20-1
cdr3_nt: TGCAGTGCTGCCGACAGGGGGCGTAATCAGCCCCAGCATTTT
cdr3_aa: CSAADRGRNQPQHF

clone_size: many
d_call: TRBD2
j_call: TRBJ2-5
v_call: TRBV12-3/TRBV12-4
cdr3_nt: TGTGCCAGCATTCTCCAGGGACTAGCGGGAGCAGAGACCCAGTACTTC
cdr3_aa: CASILQGLAGAETQYF

clone_size: .
d_call: TRBD2
j_call: TRBJ2-1
v_call: TRBV20-1
cdr3_nt: TGCAGTGCTAGTGGGTCGACTAGCGGGAGAGTGGGTGAGCAGTTCTTC
cdr3_aa: CSASGSTSGRVGEQFF

clone_size: few
d_call: TRBD1
j_call: TRBJ1-2
v_call: TRBV6-5
cdr3_nt: TGTGCCAGCAGTTACTCGAGGGACAGGGACTATGGCTACACCTTC
cdr3_aa: CASSYSRDRDYGYTF

clone_size: .
d_call: .
j_call: TRBJ1-4
v_call: TRBV20-1
cdr3_nt: TGCAGTGCTAGAGACGCAGCTGCAACTAATGAAAAACTGTTTTTT
cdr3_aa: CSARDAAATNEKLFF

clone_size: many
d_call: .
j_call: TRBJ1-4
v_call: TRBV7-9
cdr3_nt: TGTGCCAGCAGCTTAGGATCTGAAAAACTGTTTTTT
cdr3_aa: CASSLGSEKLFF

clone_size: .
d_call: .
j_call: TRBJ2-5
v_call: TRBV7-2
cdr3_nt: TGTGCCAGCAGCTTAGAAGGCTTTCAAGAGACCCAGTACTTC
cdr3_aa: CASSLEGFQETQYF

clone_size: once
d_call: .
j_call: TRBJ2-2
v_call: TRBV12-3/TRBV12-4
cdr3_nt: TGTGCCAGCACCTCTCCTAGCGTCACGAACACCGGGGAGCTGTTTTTT
cdr3_aa: CASTSPSVTNTGELFF

clone_size: many
d_call: TRBD2
j_call: TRBJ2-1
v_call: TRBV7-3
cdr3_nt: TGTGCCAGCAGCTTAGAGTTACGGGAGGGATACAATGAGCAGTTCTTC
cdr3_aa: CASSLELREGYNEQFF

clone_size: few
d_call: .
j_call: TRBJ2-1
v_call: TRBV9
cdr3_nt: TGTGCCAGCAGCGTCCCAGTGGACAATGAGCAGTTCTTC
cdr3_aa: CASSVPVDNEQFF

clone_size: few
d_call: .
j_call: TRBJ2-3
v_call: TRBV5-5
cdr3_nt: TGTGCCAGCAGCTTGTCACAGACCACAGATACGCAGTATTTT
cdr3_aa: CASSLSQTTDTQYF

clone_size: many
d_call: .
j_call: TRBJ2-7
v_call: TRBV6-1
cdr3_nt: TGTGCCAGCGCCGCCTTGCGGGAAAACTCCTACGAGCAGTACTTC
cdr3_aa: CASAALRENSYEQYF

clone_size: .
d_call: TRBD2
j_call: TRBJ2-2
v_call: TRBV20-1
cdr3_nt: TGCAGTGCTAGAGATAGACTAGCGATAAACACCGGGGAGCTGTTTTTT
cdr3_aa: CSARDRLAINTGELFF

clone_size: few
d_call: .
j_call: TRBJ2-7
v_call: TRBV15
cdr3_nt: TGTGCCACCGCGAGGGGGGACAGCCTCTCCTACGAGCAGTACTTC
cdr3_aa: CATARGDSLSYEQYF

clone_size: few
d_call: .
j_call: TRBJ1-1
v_call: TRBV28
cdr3_nt: TGTGCCAGTCAAGGGGGGCCCAGTGGCACTGAAGCTTTCTTT
cdr3_aa: CASQGGPSGTEAFF

clone_size: many
d_call: TRBD2
j_call: TRBJ2-1
v_call: TRBV4-2
cdr3_nt: TGTGCCAGCAGCCAAGCTCTAGGCGGGAGCTTCAATGAGCAGTTCTTC
cdr3_aa: CASSQALGGSFNEQFF

clone_size: .
d_call: .
j_call: TRBJ2-2
v_call: TRBV29-1
cdr3_nt: TGCAGCGTTGATCTAAAGGGTTACACCGGGGAGCTGTTTTTT
cdr3_aa: CSVDLKGYTGELFF